The clone carrying this T cell receptor (beta chain) showed up just a few times. Its specificity is not known. Via MiXCR, TCRdb re-called the reads, giving one row per CDR3 protein. The sample contains hundreds of thousands of distinct CDR3 sequences, roughly a quarter of which appear only once. The data originate from a study of T cell repertoires in cytomegalovirus infection. Overall study results and limits: CMV-specific HLA-C-restricted TCR beta clonotypes dominated the ex vivo response.

Per germline, CDR1 SGHDN and CDR2 FVKESK. The CDR3 is 17 amino acids. The germline V and J ends were trimmed by 0 bases and 4 bases, with 18 bases remaining between them. This clonotype originated in a human donor in good health (CMV status not recorded). Some clones in this sample may be carry-over from other donors' samples. The J gene is TRBJ1-2, the V gene TRBV14; D ambiguous. What was sequenced was CD8+ T cells from PBMCs. In DNA, the CDR3 is TGTGCCAGCAGCCAAGATCATTCCGGGTTCGCATCCTATGGCTACACCTTC. It encodes CASSQDHSGFASYGYTF.